These 24 T cell receptor beta chains were all obtained from the same sample, sequenced in a study of metastatic and nonmetastatic thyroid tumors. Nobody among the patients had been given any treatment before thyroid surgery. TCRdb called clones again from the PCR reads with MiXCR. In the table there are under 20,000 clones, 25% to 30% of which are singletons. The source material was tumor tissue. The receptors originated from a female donor with papillary thyroid cancer or a benign thyroid nodule (not recorded which). Some clones in this sample may be carry-over from other donors' samples.

This clone was recorded many times. One junction end does not reproduce the germline sequence, and a read error may be involved. This specimen includes other DNA sequences encoding the same CDR3. This chain uses TRBV3-1 with TRBJ2-1; D could derive from TRBD1 or TRBD2 (5 bases each). The CDR3 extends over 16 amino acids. Germline-derived CDR1 and CDR2 are LGHDT and YNNKEL (reference sequence). The CDR3 loop reads CASSQERGKVYNEQFF. CDR3 coding DNA: TGTGCCAGTAGCCAAGAGAGGGGAAAAGTTTACAATGAGCAGTTCTTC.

The chain joins TRBV6-5 to TRBJ2-7; unclear D gene. This CDR3 has 12 residues. V lost 0 bases and J lost 6, with 6 bases in between. Germline V lookup: CDR1 MNHEY, CDR2 SVGAGI. In DNA form, the CDR3 reads TGTGCCAGCAGTTACTCGGGAAGCGAGCAGTACTTC. Amino acids: CASSYSGSEQYF.

This clone was found many times. The rearrangement joins TRBV28 to TRBJ2-7; 10 bases agree with TRBD2. The CDR3 extends over 16 amino acids. Germline V gives CDR1 MDHEN, CDR2 SYDVKM. The V gene end was trimmed by 2 bases and the J gene end by 3 bases; junction bases not matched to a gene: 7. The CDR3: CASSLELAGADYEQYF. The CDR3 DNA is TGTGCCAGCAGTTTAGAGCTAGCGGGAGCAGACTACGAGCAGTACTTC.

This chain uses TRBV7-8 with TRBJ2-1; no firm D call. The CDR3 is made up of 13 amino acids. Trimming pared 3 bases from V and 4 bases from J, leaving 7 bases between. CDR1 SGHVS and CDR2 FQNEAQ come from the germline V gene. The CDR3 here is CASSFTEYNEQFF. The CDR3 nucleotides read TGTGCCAGCAGCTTTACCGAATACAATGAGCAGTTCTTC.

The rearrangement joins TRBV27 to TRBJ2-7, with 9 bases that match TRBD2. The V and J ends lost 4 bases and 2 bases, in that order; junction bases with no gene match: 9. Germline assignment: CDR1 MNHEY and CDR2 SMNVEV (reference sequence). CDR3 length: 16 amino acids. This CDR3 is CASSWYSGSRPYEQYF. CDR3 DNA sequence: TGTGCCAGCAGTTGGTATAGCGGGAGTCGACCCTACGAGCAGTACTTC.

As regards this clone: A junction boundary mismatches the germline segment, possibly from a read error. J is TRBJ1-2 and V is TRBV7-6; 8 bases map to TRBD1. The CDR3 is made up of 20 amino acids. Germline V CDR1 and CDR2: SGHVS, FNYEAQ. In DNA form, the CDR3 reads TGTGCCAGCAGCCCCTCTTCCCGAAGGGCAGGGGGCGCGGTAGACTATGTCTACACCTTC. Amino acid sequence: CASSPSSRRAGGAVDYVYTF.

The sample holds a few counts of this clone. V gene TRBV10-3 combines with J gene TRBJ1-2, with 10 bases that match TRBD1. J gave up 8 bases and V 4 bases, and 13 bases lay outside the gene matches. The CDR3 is made up of 16 amino acids. The V gene's germline CDR1 is ENHRY and CDR2 SYGVKD. Written as DNA, the CDR3 is TGTGCCATCAGTGTGACAGGGGGCACCTCCTCTGGAGGCTACACCTTC. This translates into CAISVTGGTSSGGYTF.

V is TRBV11-3 and J is TRBJ2-2, with 7 bases that match TRBD2. CDR1 is SGHNT and CDR2 is YENEEA in the germline V gene. Germline trimming cut 3 bases from V and 3 bases from J; bases unmatched to any gene: 1. The CDR3 runs 14 residues. CDR3 sequence reads: CASSFGGDTGELFF. The CDR3 bases are TGTGCCAGCAGCTTTGGGGGGGACACCGGGGAGCTGTTTTTT.

This clone turned up a few times. The rearrangement links TRBV9 to TRBJ2-7; D not certain. The V end was cut by 0 bases, the J end by 3 bases, with 10 bases between. Germline V gene lookup returns CDR1 SGDLS and CDR2 YYNGEE. This CDR3 has 14 amino acids. CDR3 sequence (DNA): TGTGCCAGCAGCGTAGATCCCCGTAACTACGAGCAGTACTTC. Protein: CASSVDPRNYEQYF.

There are a few counts of this clone. The genes are TRBV25-1 and TRBJ2-1; D is unclear. The CDR3 has 12 residues. V shed 1 base and J shed 9 bases, with 7 bases lying between them. CDR1 MGHDK and CDR2 SYGVNS come from the germline V gene. CDR3 DNA: TGTGCCAGCAGTGAATCGGTAGGTGAGCAGTTCTTC. The encoded protein is CASSESVGEQFF.

By share, this clone counts as medium-sized. The V call is TRBV7-2, the J call TRBJ1-2; 7 bases agree with TRBD1. Losses at the gene ends were 5 bases for V and 10 bases for J; bases not matched to a gene: 7. The CDR3 runs 12 residues. Germline CDR1 reads SGHTA; CDR2 reads FQGNSA. CDR3 loop: CASSKGDRFYTF. In DNA, the CDR3 is TGTGCCAGCAGCAAAGGGGACAGATTCTACACCTTC.

This clone was seen ten or more times. This rearrangement joins TRBV5-1 to TRBJ1-4; D remains ambiguous. Per germline, CDR1 SGHRS and CDR2 YFSETQ. The V gene lost 4 bases and the J gene lost 8 bases, with 18 bases spanning the gap. This CDR3 has 15 residues. The CDR3 nucleotides read TGCGCCAGCAGCCCGGGGATCGACCTGAAAGAAAAACTGTTTTTT. As protein: CASSPGIDLKEKLFF.

This clone is deemed medium-sized (0.01 to 0.1%). This chain uses TRBV5-1 with TRBJ2-7; D gene ambiguous. Germline V lookup: CDR1 SGHRS, CDR2 YFSETQ. V lost 0 bases and J lost 2, with 9 bases in between. This CDR3 is built from 14 residues. The CDR3 bases are TGCGCCAGCAGCTTGGGGGCTTTTCCCTACGAGCAGTACTTC. This codes for CASSLGAFPYEQYF.

The chain joins TRBV9 to TRBJ2-1; TRBD2 is a possible D gene (5 bases). The CDR3 totals 15 residues. Trimming removed 4 bases at V and 1 base at J, with 12 bases between. CDR1 SGDLS and CDR2 YYNGEE come from the germline V gene. CDR3 residues: CASSPDGESYNEQFF. The CDR3 DNA is TGTGCCAGCAGCCCCGATGGGGAGTCCTACAATGAGCAGTTCTTC.

This clone counts as medium-sized. This rearrangement joins TRBV6-1 to TRBJ2-2; no clear D. The CDR3 has 15 residues. V shed 6 bases and J shed 3 bases, with 14 bases lying between them. Germline V gene data show CDR1 as MNHNS and CDR2 as SASEGT. The CDR3 protein is CASRKEGIYTGELFF. CDR3 bases: TGTGCCAGCAGAAAAGAAGGGATATACACCGGGGAGCTGTTTTTT.

The chain recombines TRBV12-3 or TRBV12-4 with TRBJ2-2; maybe TRBD2 (7 bases). V was pared by 4 bases and J by 5 bases, with 14 bases between. CDR3 length: 15 residues. The CDR3: CASSSTRGGTGELFF. The CDR3 DNA reads TGTGCCAGCAGTTCAACCAGGGGAGGGACCGGGGAGCTGTTTTTT.

This chain uses TRBV12-3 or TRBV12-4 with TRBJ2-3; D ambiguous. Trimming removed 4 bases at V and 5 bases at J, with 16 bases between. The CDR3 consists of 15 residues. CDR3 sequence reads: CASSSVTQTGDTQYF. The CDR3, as DNA: TGTGCCAGCAGTTCAGTCACCCAAACGGGAGATACGCAGTATTTT.

In its sample, this clone was seen many times. V usage is TRBV7-2 and J usage is TRBJ1-1, with D uncertain. V lost 5 bases, J lost 5 bases, and 18 bases lay in between. The CDR3 covers 15 residues. CDR1 and CDR2 (germline): SGHTA, FQGNSA. CDR3 residues: CASSLPSQVYTEAFF. In DNA, the CDR3 is TGTGCCAGCAGCCTCCCGTCGCAGGTATATACTGAAGCTTTCTTT.

The chain is built from TRBV20-1 and TRBJ2-3; no clear D gene. CDR3 length: 13 residues. CDR1 and CDR2 from the germline V gene are DFQATT and SNEGSKA (reference sequence). The V end lost 0 bases, the J end lost 5 bases, and 9 bases lay between the germline ends. CDR3 bases: TGCAGTGCTAGAGATCTGTGGAGAGATACGCAGTATTTT. Encoded protein: CSARDLWRDTQYF.

This clone appeared a few times. The genes are TRBV12-5 and TRBJ2-7, with 7 bases lining up with TRBD1. Germline CDR1 reads LGHNT; CDR2 reads FRNRAP. V was pared by 6 bases and J by 6 bases, with 8 bases of the junction left unmatched. The CDR3 totals 13 residues. The CDR3 loop is CASGMDRYSEQYF. For the CDR3, the DNA is TGTGCTAGTGGGATGGACAGGTATTCCGAGCAGTACTTC.

This clone was picked up many times. This sequence joins TRBV25-1 and TRBJ1-2, with no clear D. This CDR3 has 13 residues. Trimming took 2 bases from V and 7 from J, leaving 11 bases between them. Germline lookup yields CDR1 MGHDK and CDR2 SYGVNS. This chain's CDR3 is CASSENRQVGYTF. Written as DNA, the CDR3 is TGTGCCAGCAGTGAAAATCGGCAGGTTGGCTACACCTTC.

V and J are TRBV11-2 and TRBJ2-1; 11 positions agree with TRBD2. The V and J ends lost 5 bases and 5 bases, in that order; junction bases with no gene match: 8. The germline V gene has CDR1 SGHAT and CDR2 FQNNGV. The CDR3 runs 16 residues. DNA for the CDR3: TGTGCCAGCAGCCCTCTAGCGGGAGGCACCGACAATGAGCAGTTCTTC. Protein sequence: CASSPLAGGTDNEQFF.

The chain carries TRBV27 and TRBJ1-6; D ambiguous. The germline V gene encodes CDR1 MNHEY and CDR2 SMNVEV (reference sequence). V shed 6 bases and J shed 4 bases, with 13 bases lying between them. This CDR3 comprises 15 residues. CDR3 loop: CASRTRHGYNSPLHF. The DNA of the CDR3 is TGTGCCAGCAGAACGAGGCATGGTTATAATTCACCCCTCCACTTT.

The genes are TRBV28 and TRBJ2-7; tentatively, D is TRBD2 (5 bases). Germline CDR1 MDHEN, CDR2 SYDVKM. Trimming shortened V by 4 bases and J by 2 bases, and 15 bases separated the two germline ends. This CDR3 contains 15 residues. The CDR3: CASSYRQRATYEQYF. CDR3 bases: TGTGCCAGCAGTTATAGGCAGAGGGCCACCTACGAGCAGTACTTC.